This T cell receptor (beta chain) is drawn from a study of T cells after yellow fever vaccination. It was through 5'RACE template switching that TCR cDNA was made, with a universal primer site and UMIs added. TCRdb re-analysed the 5' RACE reads in MiXCR, keeping a single row per CDR3 protein. The sample carries approximately 140,000 distinct CDR3 sequences, roughly 8.2% recorded once. In germline, CDR1 is SGHNT, CDR2 YYREEE (reference sequence). This CDR3 has 15 residues. The V end was cut by 0 bases, the J end by 2 bases, with 9 bases between. This clonotype has a handful of counts. This clonotype was obtained from a man under 40 who received the YFV17D yellow fever vaccine. V and J are TRBV5-4 and TRBJ2-1, with D hard to call. This material consisted of CD4+ T cells sorted from PBMCs, taken 5 days after the yellow fever booster vaccination. CDR3 nucleotide sequence: TGTGCCAGCAGCTTGGGACTCCAAACCTACAATGAGCAGTTCTTC. This codes for CASSLGLQTYNEQFF.